This TCR beta chain was recovered during a study of CD8 T cells in ankylosing spondylitis. J lost 7 bases, V lost 0 bases, and 7 bases had no gene match. Germline V gene sequence: CDR1 LGHDT, CDR2 YNNKEL (reference sequence). CDR3 length equals 16 residues. One entry per CDR3 protein results from TCRdb running MiXCR on the 5' RACE reads. The data show more than 95,000 distinct CDR3 sequences, roughly 8.3% seen once. This clonotype was recorded at least ten times. The gene calls are TRBV3-1 and TRBJ2-2; the match to TRBD2 covers 8 bases. Sequencing input: blood, either unsorted or a sorted T cell fraction (not recorded which). This TCR was sampled from a male donor with ankylosing spondylitis or in good health (not recorded which). CDR3: CASSQDQRELDGELFF. The CDR3 DNA follows: TGTGCCAGCAGCCAAGATCAGCGGGAGCTAGACGGGGAGCTGTTTTTT.